This passage covers 25 T cell receptor beta chains from one sample sequenced in a study of shared clonotypes between healthy human individuals. The protocol was immunoSEQ multiplex PCR, while the TCRdb copy is restricted to in-frame clones and leaves out a portion. The sample has about 680,000 clones; around 90% are singletons. It was CD45RO-negative cells, positively selected for CCR7, that made up naive CD8 cells, with terminally differentiated effector memory CD45RA+ cells excluded. The sample taken for sequencing was naive CD8+ T cells sorted from blood. Source of these receptors: a man aged 25 to 40 in good health.

This chain links TRBV28 with TRBJ2-7; a possible D gene is TRBD2 (6 bases). Trimming shortened V by 3 bases and J by 1 base, and 7 bases separated the two germline ends. Germline lookup yields CDR1 MDHEN and CDR2 SYDVKM. There are 13 residues in the CDR3. The CDR3 region has the DNA TGTGCCAGCAGTTTCCGGGGGTCCTACGAGCAGTACTTC. Translating gives CASSFRGSYEQYF.

The rearrangement links TRBV13 to TRBJ1-2; D unresolved. Trimming removed 4 bases from V and 2 bases from J, with 8 bases in between. Germline V gives CDR1 PRHDT, CDR2 FYEKMQ (reference sequence). This CDR3 region has 13 residues. Here the CDR3 reads CASSSLENYGYTF. In nucleotides, the CDR3 is TGTGCCAGCAGCTCTCTAGAAAACTATGGCTACACCTTC.

Only one count was recorded for this clone. The chain is built from TRBV2 and TRBJ2-3; 13 bases match TRBD2. V shed 4 bases, J shed 2 bases, and the junction held 12 bases outside the gene matches. The CDR3 is made up of 19 amino acids. From germline, CDR1 is SNHLY and CDR2 FYNNEI. CDR3 loop: CASSGLAGGPLPITDTQYF. DNA for the CDR3: TGTGCCAGCAGTGGACTAGCGGGGGGACCGCTACCCATCACAGATACGCAGTATTTT.

As concerns this clone: It may be a read error: a sequence one base away is much more abundant. The chain uses TRBV5-1 and TRBJ2-3; no clear D. The germline V and J ends were trimmed by 8 bases and 10 bases, with 29 bases remaining between them. Germline CDR1 reads SGHRS; CDR2 reads YFSETQ. CDR3 size: 16 residues. CDR3 amino acids: CASWTGDGHIPDAQYF. The DNA for the CDR3 is TGCGCCAGTTGGACCGGAGACGGTCACATCCCCGATGCGCAGTATTTT.

This clone was seen just once. V and J are TRBV5-1 and TRBJ2-5, with a weak D call TRBD1 (7 bases). This CDR3 is 17 amino acids long. V dropped 0 bases and J dropped 5 bases, with 20 bases sitting between them. Germline lookup yields CDR1 SGHRS and CDR2 YFSETQ. CDR3 amino acids: CASSLEEGQWGVETQYF. The DNA of the CDR3 is TGCGCCAGCAGCTTGGAGGAGGGACAGTGGGGGGTGGAGACCCAGTACTTC.

The chain links TRBV7-9 to TRBJ2-6; the D is unclear. Germline CDR1 and CDR2: SEHNR and FQNEAQ (reference sequence). This CDR3 is 17 amino acids long. Trimming pared 5 bases from V and 0 bases from J, leaving 14 bases between. The CDR3 sequence: CASSPATDRSGANVLTF. As DNA, the CDR3 is TGTGCCAGCAGCCCAGCCACGGACCGCTCTGGGGCCAACGTCCTGACTTTC.

The chain links TRBV2 to TRBJ2-3, with 7 bases that match TRBD2. V lost 4 bases and J lost 6; bases outside the gene matches: 10. This CDR3 spans 15 amino acids. CDR1 is SNHLY, CDR2 FYNNEI, per germline. The CDR3 region is CASSGDYQNLDTQYF. CDR3 DNA sequence: TGTGCCAGCAGTGGGGACTACCAGAATTTGGATACGCAGTATTTT. The variable domain in full, with the rest retrieved from reference TRBV2 and TRBJ2-3, is EPEVTQTPSHQVTQMGQEVILRCVPISNHLYFYWYRQILGQKVEFLVSFYNNEISEKSEIFDDQFSVERPDGSNFTLKIRSTKLEDSAMYFCASSGDYQNLDTQYFGPGTRLTVL.

The rearrangement uses TRBV29-1 and TRBJ2-7; 7 bases agree with TRBD1. V lost 3 bases to trimming and J lost 2 bases; unmatched junction nucleotides: 7. Looked up from germline, CDR1 is SQVTM and CDR2 is ANQGSEA. There are 14 residues in the CDR3. The CDR3 coding sequence is TGCAGCGTTGACGATATGGACAGGCCCTACGAGCAGTACTTC. Its translation: CSVDDMDRPYEQYF.

This rearrangement joins TRBV5-6 to TRBJ2-1; D is possibly TRBD2 (6 bases). Trimming removed 4 bases from V and 5 bases from J, with 13 bases in between. CDR3 length: 14 amino acids. CDR1 is SGHDT and CDR2 is YYEEEE in the germline V gene. The CDR3: CASSAGLRNNEQFF. The CDR3 bases are TGTGCCAGCAGCGCGGGACTGAGAAACAATGAGCAGTTCTTC.

The chain couples TRBV6-1 to TRBJ2-5; tentative D call: TRBD2 (6 bases). The ends were cut back, 2 bases at V and 7 bases at J, with 20 bases in the middle. In germline, CDR1 is MNHNS, CDR2 SASEGT. There are 16 residues in the CDR3. The CDR3: CASSEFFVQTSRTQYF. In DNA, the CDR3 is TGTGCCAGCAGTGAATTTTTCGTGCAGACTAGTCGGACCCAGTACTTC.

This chain connects TRBV5-4 to TRBJ1-2; maybe TRBD1 (6 bases). This CDR3 has 13 residues. Trimming stripped 5 bases from V and 6 bases from J, with 14 bases between. Germline CDR1 reads SGHNT; CDR2 reads YYREEE (reference sequence). CDR3 nucleotide sequence: TGTGCCAGCAGAACCCAAGGGGGAGATGGCTACACCTTC. Encoded protein: CASRTQGGDGYTF. Full variable domain (rest looked up from reference TRBV5-4 and TRBJ1-2): ETGVTQSPTHLIKTRGQQVTLRCSSQSGHNTVSWYQQALGQGPQFIFQYYREEENGRGNFPPRFSGLQFPNYSSELNVNALELDDSALYLCASRTQGGDGYTFGSGTRLTVV.

The V gene is TRBV29-1, the J gene TRBJ1-4, with a weak D call TRBD1 (5 bases). The CDR3 spans 11 residues. Germline V CDR1 and CDR2: SQVTM, ANQGSEA. The ends were cut back, 2 bases at V and 7 bases at J, with 5 bases in the middle. The DNA of the CDR3 is TGCAGCGTTGAACAGGGTGAAAAACTGTTTTTT. Protein product: CSVEQGEKLFF.

The V call is TRBV6-6, the J call TRBJ1-5; D gene uncertain. The CDR3 extends over 15 amino acids. V was clipped by 2 bases and J by 7 bases, with 15 bases between them. CDR1 and CDR2 from the germline V gene are MNHNY and SVGAGI (reference sequence). CDR3: CASSYPSSGHQPQHF. The CDR3 DNA reads TGTGCCAGCAGTTACCCGTCTAGCGGGCACCAGCCCCAGCATTTT.

This clone was observed once. The V call is TRBV5-1, the J call TRBJ2-5; the D gene could be TRBD1 or TRBD2 (5 bases each). Germline assignment: CDR1 SGHRS and CDR2 YFSETQ. V was cut by 0 bases and J by 3 bases, with 12 bases left in between. CDR3 length: 15 amino acids. CDR3 sequence (DNA): TGCGCCAGCAGCTTGGGGTGGGGGAGCGAAGAGACCCAGTACTTC. Protein: CASSLGWGSEETQYF.

J is TRBJ2-1 and V is TRBV7-8, with D tentatively TRBD2 (7 bases). The germline CDR1 and CDR2 sequences are SGHVS and FQNEAQ. Trimming took 5 bases from V and 4 from J, leaving 24 bases between them. The CDR3 length is 18 residues. The CDR3 DNA follows: TGTGCCAGCAGCCCATATAGGGGGGGCGGGAGAACATACAATGAGCAGTTCTTC. This translates into CASSPYRGGGRTYNEQFF. The full variable domain, in which reference TRBV7-8 and TRBJ2-1 provide the parts outside the CDR3, is GAGVSQSPRYKVAKRGQDVALRCDPISGHVSLFWYQQALGQGPEFLTYFQNEAQLDKSGLPSDRFFAERPEGSVSTLKIQRTQQEDSAVYLCASSPYRGGGRTYNEQFFGPGTRLTVL.

The gene calls are TRBV7-9 and TRBJ1-2; D is unresolved. Germline CDR1 reads SEHNR; CDR2 reads FQNEAQ (reference sequence). CDR3 size: 14 residues. V was clipped by 1 base and J by 4 bases, with 10 bases between them. The CDR3 spells CASSLEDPGYGYTF. Written as DNA, the CDR3 is TGTGCCAGCAGCTTAGAGGATCCGGGCTATGGCTACACCTTC. The variable domain in full, completed from reference TRBV7-9 and TRBJ1-2, reads DTGVSQNPRHKITKRGQNVTFRCDPISEHNRLYWYRQTLGQGPEFLTYFQNEAQLEKSRLLSDRFSAERPKGSFSTLEIQRTEQGDSAMYLCASSLEDPGYGYTFGSGTRLTVV.

The chain couples TRBV7-9 to TRBJ1-1; a weak D match, TRBD1 (6 bases). The CDR3 covers 15 residues. CDR1 is SEHNR, CDR2 FQNEAQ, per germline (reference sequence). V was clipped by 5 bases and J by 2 bases, with 15 bases between them. CDR3 nucleotides: TGTGCCAGCAGCGGAGAGGGGGTAGGAAACACTGAAGCTTTCTTT. Translating it yields CASSGEGVGNTEAFF.

The chain carries TRBV7-9 and TRBJ1-4; D remains unclear. Trimming left V 1 base short and J 0 bases short, with 6 bases between. There are 15 residues in the CDR3. Germline V gene data show CDR1 as SEHNR and CDR2 as FQNEAQ (reference sequence). CDR3 in amino acids: CASSLVPSTNEKLFF. CDR3 DNA: TGTGCCAGCAGCTTAGTTCCATCAACTAATGAAAAACTGTTTTTT.

This chain joins TRBV19 and TRBJ2-7; D ambiguous. The V gene's germline CDR1 is LNHDA and CDR2 SQIVND (reference sequence). The CDR3 runs to 14 residues. V lost 5 bases and J lost 3, with 14 bases in between. The CDR3 protein is CASSPGPSFYEQYF. CDR3 sequence (DNA): TGTGCCAGTAGTCCCGGACCCTCCTTCTACGAGCAGTACTTC.

This clone was observed once. The chain combines TRBV2 with TRBJ2-1; 7 positions match TRBD1. Trimming took 7 bases from V and 1 from J; bases not matched to a gene: 7. The CDR3 has 15 residues. The V gene's germline CDR1 is SNHLY and CDR2 FYNNEI. CDR3 nucleotide sequence: TGTGCCAGCACCCGAACAGGGGATTCCTACAATGAGCAGTTCTTC. This sequence encodes CASTRTGDSYNEQFF. Full variable domain (remainder filled in from reference TRBV2 and TRBJ2-1): EPEVTQTPSHQVTQMGQEVILRCVPISNHLYFYWYRQILGQKVEFLVSFYNNEISEKSEIFDDQFSVERPDGSNFTLKIRSTKLEDSAMYFCASTRTGDSYNEQFFGPGTRLTVL.

V is TRBV21-1 and J is TRBJ2-1; the table's D call, TRBD2, was not checked against the DNA. TRBV21-1 is a pseudogene segment. The CDR3 length is 16 residues. CDR3 coding DNA: TGTGCCAGCAGCAATACTAGCGGGAGGGCCTACGATGAGCAGTTCTTC. Protein sequence: CASSNTSGRAYDEQFF.

The V call is TRBV19, the J call TRBJ2-7; D gene uncertain. The CDR3 loop spans 13 amino acids. Germline values: CDR1 LNHDA, CDR2 SQIVND (reference sequence). Trimming took 4 bases from V and 5 from J, leaving 12 bases between them. In nucleotides, the CDR3 is TGTGCCAGTAGTAGGACCCCGTTGAACGAGCAGTACTTC. This encodes CASSRTPLNEQYF.

This sequence joins TRBV4-1 and TRBJ2-1; D gene uncertain. This CDR3 has 13 amino acids. Germline V gene lookup returns CDR1 MGHRA and CDR2 YSYEKL. V lost 1 base, J lost 8 bases, and 9 bases lay in between. CDR3 region: CASSQGVSYEQFF. Written as DNA, the CDR3 is TGCGCCAGCAGCCAAGGGGTTAGCTATGAGCAGTTCTTC.

The chain uses TRBV7-9 and TRBJ1-2; tentatively, D is TRBD1 (6 bases). Germline CDR1 SEHNR, CDR2 FQNEAQ (reference sequence). The CDR3 consists of 14 residues. Deletions cut 8 bases from V and 4 bases from J, with 17 bases between. The CDR3 region has the DNA TGTGCCAGCGGCCGGGAGACAGGAGTCTATGGCTACACCTTC. This translates into CASGRETGVYGYTF.

CDR3 in amino acids: CASSPETGVKTQYF. CDR3 bases: TGTGCCAGTAGTCCCGAGACAGGGGTGAAGACCCAGTACTTC. V gene TRBV19 combines with J gene TRBJ2-5; the match to TRBD1 covers 8 bases. The CDR3 has 14 amino acids. CDR1 LNHDA and CDR2 SQIVND come from the germline V gene (reference sequence). Trimming removed 5 bases from V and 6 bases from J; junction bases left unmatched: 8.